This T cell receptor (beta chain) was sequenced for a study of T-cell reconstitution after alpha-beta-depleted transplantation in children. Trimming removed 3 bases at V and 0 bases at J, with 9 bases between. The CDR3 totals 14 residues. During its preparation, the TCRbeta library received unique molecular identifiers. TCRdb redid the calling of the PCR reads with MiXCR, one entry per CDR3 protein. The sample has 400,000 to 500,000 distinct CDR3 sequences; about a tenth are singletons. The sequences come from PBMCs from the stem cell graft donor, collected from the stem cell graft. This TCR was sampled from a human donor who donated a stem cell graft to a child with acute myeloid leukemia. The rearrangement links TRBV12-3 or TRBV12-4 to TRBJ2-7; no reliable D call. CDR3 residues: CASSFERNSYEQYF. DNA for the CDR3: TGTGCCAGCAGTTTTGAGAGAAACTCCTACGAGCAGTACTTC.